Listed here is a single T cell receptor beta chain. This specimen comes from a study of shared clonotypes between healthy human individuals. Germline V lookup: CDR1 MNHEY, CDR2 SMNVEV (reference sequence). The CDR3 totals 14 residues. Trimming took 5 bases from V and 9 from J, leaving 17 bases between them. The method was immunoSEQ multiplex PCR; TCRdb's version includes in-frame clones alone and lacks a portion of them. This table has over 850,000 clones, around 78% appearing once. V usage is TRBV27 and J usage is TRBJ2-1; no definite D call. Sequencing was done on a sample of memory CD4+ T cells from PBMCs. Subset here: CD45RA-negative fraction. This receptor was taken from a man younger than 35 in good health. Some clones in this sample may be carry-over from other donors' samples. CDR3 bases: TGTGCCAGCAGTCGCCGGGCCGCCATCGGTGAGCAGTTCTTC. The encoded protein is CASSRRAAIGEQFF.